This T cell receptor (beta chain) emerged from a study of cytomegalovirus exposure and HLA in healthy donors. A multiplex PCR was run with 60 Vbeta primers and 13 Jbeta primers. The method was immunoSEQ multiplex PCR; TCRdb's version includes in-frame clones alone and lacks a portion of them. This repertoire comprises 100,000 to 150,000 clones; its ten largest clones make up roughly 2.7%. With V trimmed by 5 bases and J by 3 bases, 6 bases remained unmatched. Germline lookup yields CDR1 SGHTA and CDR2 FQGTGA. CDR3 size: 16 residues. The sample taken for sequencing was PBMCs. The receptor comes from a man aged 25 to 45 in good health and CMV-seronegative. This sequence joins TRBV7-3 and TRBJ2-3, with 12 bases identical to TRBD2. The CDR3, as DNA: TGTGCCAGCAGCCTCCGGACTAGCGGGGTGACAGATACGCAGTATTTT. It encodes CASSLRTSGVTDTQYF.